The 15 T cell receptor beta chains in this list originate from one sample, sequenced in a study of PD-L1 blockade in urothelial cancer. Produced via immunoSEQ multiplex PCR; TCRdb's table is partial and in-frame only. In the table there are about 52,000 clones, approximately 77% of which are singletons. Sequencing was performed on PBMCs, taken around atezolizumab (anti-PD-L1) treatment. The origin of the receptors is a man between 65 and 85 years old with urothelial cancer.

This chain uses TRBV28 with TRBJ2-2, with 8 bases matching TRBD2. CDR3 length: 14 amino acids. The J segment lost 6 bases and the V segment lost 4 bases, leaving 4 bases of the junction unmatched. CDR1 is MDHEN, CDR2 SYDVKM, per germline. DNA of the CDR3: TGTGCCAGCAGTTGGGAGACTAGCGCCGGGGAGCTGTTTTTT. This gives the protein CASSWETSAGELFF.

This chain uses TRBV27 with TRBJ1-4; 12 nucleotides match TRBD1. The CDR3 contains 18 residues. Unmatched junction bases numbered 12, after V lost 2 bases and J lost 8 bases. In germline, CDR1 is MNHEY, CDR2 SMNVEV (reference sequence). In DNA, the CDR3 is TGTGCCAGCAGTTTACGAGGGGACAGGGGGCGGTCGGGGGAAAAACTGTTTTTT. This translates into CASSLRGDRGRSGEKLFF.

The chain uses TRBV28 and TRBJ1-2, with 8 positions matching TRBD1. Per the germline V gene, CDR1 is MDHEN and CDR2 is SYDVKM. The CDR3 is 15 residues long. J gave up 4 bases and V 7 bases, and 11 bases lay outside the gene matches. CDR3 coding DNA: TGTGCCAGCACCTTCACGACAGGGGAGGGCTATGGCTACACCTTC. This sequence encodes CASTFTTGEGYGYTF.

The V and J genes are TRBV30 and TRBJ1-2, with D tentatively TRBD1 (5 bases). CDR1 and CDR2 (germline): GTSNPN, SVGIG (reference sequence). The V end was cut by 3 bases, the J end by 8 bases, with 10 bases between. The CDR3 is 11 residues long. The CDR3 DNA sequence: TGTGCCTGGAGAGCAGGGTACGGCTACACCTTC. Amino acids: CAWRAGYGYTF.

This clone was counted once. The chain employs TRBV18 and TRBJ1-6; D might be TRBD1 (5 bases). The germline V and J ends were trimmed by 3 bases and 8 bases, with 20 bases remaining between them. The CDR3 loop spans 17 amino acids. Germline assignment: CDR1 KGHSH and CDR2 LQKENI. CDR3 nucleotide sequence: TGTGCCAGCTCACCCGCCGGCCGGGGATGGGGGGATTCACCCCTCCACTTT. This codes for CASSPAGRGWGDSPLHF.

V gene TRBV6-5 combines with J gene TRBJ2-1; 8 bases align to TRBD1. With 6 bases clipped from V and 6 bases from J, the junction kept 10 bases outside the gene matches. The length of the CDR3 is 15 residues. CDR1 and CDR2 (germline): MNHEY, SVGAGI. The CDR3, as DNA: TGTGCCAGCAGGGTAGGCAGGGGGCTGGTCAATGAGCAGTTCTTC. This codes for CASRVGRGLVNEQFF.

V gene TRBV19 combines with J gene TRBJ1-1, with a possible D match to TRBD1 (5 bases). This CDR3 has 13 amino acids. In germline, CDR1 is LNHDA, CDR2 SQIVND (reference sequence). Trimming removed 3 bases from V and 5 bases from J, with 10 bases in between. The CDR3 region is CASSIRGGTEAFF. Here the CDR3 DNA reads TGTGCCAGTAGTATTAGGGGCGGAACTGAAGCTTTCTTT.

This chain links TRBV5-1 with TRBJ2-1; a possible D gene is TRBD1 (5 bases). The germline V gene has CDR1 SGHRS and CDR2 YFSETQ. The CDR3 loop spans 15 amino acids. Trimming pared 5 bases from V and 5 bases from J, leaving 17 bases between. The CDR3 sequence is CASSPGHLSDNEQFF. DNA for the CDR3: TGCGCCAGCAGTCCCGGACACCTATCCGACAATGAGCAGTTCTTC.

On this clone: Other nucleotide sequences in the sample specify the same CDR3. This chain links TRBV11-3 with TRBJ2-2; no firm D call. The CDR3 spans 12 residues. Trimming shortened V by 4 bases and J by 3 bases, and 3 bases separated the two germline ends. The germline CDR1 and CDR2 sequences are SGHNT and YENEEA. The CDR3 DNA is TGTGCCAGCAGCTCGTACACCGGGGAGCTGTTTTTT. Protein sequence: CASSSYTGELFF.

The gene calls are TRBV21-1 and TRBJ1-5; the table assigns TRBD1, which was not confirmed against the DNA. TRBV21-1 is recorded as a pseudogene. CDR3 length: 12 residues. The CDR3, as DNA: TGTGCCAGCATTGGTCAGAATCAGCCCCAGCATTTT. This gives the protein CASIGQNQPQHF.

The J gene is TRBJ1-1, the V gene TRBV7-2, with 7 bases aligning to TRBD1. This CDR3 is 14 amino acids long. Losses at the gene ends were 5 bases for V and 8 bases for J; bases not matched to a gene: 11. Germline V gene data show CDR1 as SGHTA and CDR2 as FQGNSA. The CDR3 coding sequence is TGTGCCAGCAGCCCGAGCCTGGACAGGCTGGAAGCTTTCTTT. It yields the protein CASSPSLDRLEAFF.

The rearrangement joins TRBV6-1 to TRBJ1-5; D possibly corresponds to TRBD1 (6 bases). Germline V CDR1 and CDR2: MNHNS, SASEGT. Trimming shortened V by 1 base and J by 0 bases, and 16 bases separated the two germline ends. The CDR3 sequence is 18 residues long. CDR3 in amino acids: CASSEGGQGIHSNQPQHF. CDR3 coding DNA: TGTGCCAGCAGTGAAGGGGGGCAGGGGATACATAGCAATCAGCCCCAGCATTTT.

The V and J genes are TRBV11-3 and TRBJ2-5; 11 nucleotides line up with TRBD1. The CDR3 extends over 16 amino acids. The ends lost 4 bases at V and 4 bases at J; junction bases unmatched: 8. Germline V CDR1 and CDR2: SGHNT, YENEEA. The CDR3 sequence is CASSSRTGGAGETQYF. In nucleotides, the CDR3 is TGTGCCAGCAGCTCAAGGACAGGGGGCGCGGGAGAGACCCAGTACTTC.

The table lists this clone with a count of one. The chain recombines TRBV2 with TRBJ2-7; 8 bases match TRBD1. CDR3 length: 15 residues. The germline CDR1 and CDR2 sequences are SNHLY and FYNNEI. With 3 bases clipped from V and 0 bases from J, the junction kept 4 bases outside the gene matches. The CDR3 region is CASSEWQGASYEQYF. CDR3 bases: TGTGCCAGCAGTGAGTGGCAGGGGGCCTCCTACGAGCAGTACTTC.

The V call is TRBV28, the J call TRBJ2-7; a possible D gene is TRBD1 (7 bases). Germline V lookup: CDR1 MDHEN, CDR2 SYDVKM. V lost 7 bases and J lost 2, with 15 bases in between. There are 14 residues in the CDR3. The CDR3: CASTPQGGTYEQYF. DNA for the CDR3: TGTGCCAGCACCCCCCAGGGGGGTACCTACGAGCAGTACTTC.